This entry concerns a single T cell receptor beta chain. Clones were read by immunoSEQ multiplex PCR, and TCRdb kept only the in-frame ones, dropping some. In the table there are roughly 150,000 clones, about four fifths of which are singletons. Donors in Cohort 3 who had recovered were those with two negative PCRs, healthcare professional clearance, or resolution of their symptoms. The data stem from a study of blood T cell repertoires in COVID-19. Study summary: The United States, Italy and Spain provided the acute and convalescent COVID-19 samples. The cDNA or gDNA used as material had been derived from T cells, B-cell-depleted T cells, or PBMCs.

Input material: PBMCs or T cells enriched from blood (not recorded which). This clonotype was sampled from a woman in her sixties who had recovered from COVID-19.

The CDR3 reads CASSLQGNYGYTF. The CDR3 DNA reads as TGTGCCAGCAGCCTACAGGGGAACTATGGCTACACCTTC. The genes are TRBV2 and TRBJ1-2; 7 bases match TRBD1. CDR1 and CDR2 (germline): SNHLY, FYNNEI. Trimming at V came to 6 bases and at J to 2 bases, leaving 3 bases not matched to a gene. The CDR3 covers 13 residues.